The rows below give T cell receptor beta chains drawn from one sample of a study of blood T cell repertoires in COVID-19. Only in-frame clones appear in the TCRdb table, and some are missing; sequencing was by immunoSEQ multiplex PCR. The profile covers some 110,000 clones, with about four fifths appearing a single time and 16% taken by the ten largest. The sequenced sample was peripheral blood. These receptor sequences come from a man between 60 and 75 years old with active or convalescent COVID-19. Both conserved end residues are part of each CDR3. Each record gives: clone size, J gene, D gene, V gene, CDR3 DNA, CDR3 protein. D genes are given only for firm matches. A clone size is listed for some rows: how often the clone was seen (once, few, many), or a class if it is expanded.

clone_size: .
j_call: TRBJ1-2
d_call: TRBD1
v_call: TRBV19
cdr3_nt: TGTGCCAGTAATCCGGGACAGGGGGCTGGCTACACCTTC
cdr3_aa: CASNPGQGAGYTF

clone_size: .
j_call: TRBJ2-5
d_call: .
v_call: TRBV2
cdr3_nt: TGTGCGGCCGCCGGGACTCGGCGGGAGACCCAGTACTTC
cdr3_aa: CAAAGTRRETQYF

clone_size: .
j_call: TRBJ1-6
d_call: .
v_call: TRBV4-3
cdr3_nt: TGCGCCAGCAGCCAAGATAAGACTCCCCTTTGGCCCCTCCACTTT
cdr3_aa: CASSQDKTPLWPLHF

clone_size: .
j_call: TRBJ1-3
d_call: TRBD1
v_call: TRBV19
cdr3_nt: TGTGCCAGTAGTGGACAGGGGGGGACTGGAAACACCATATATTTT
cdr3_aa: CASSGQGGTGNTIYF

clone_size: once
j_call: TRBJ2-3
d_call: TRBD2
v_call: TRBV3-1/TRBV3-2
cdr3_nt: TGTGCCAGCAGCCTAGCGGGAGGAAGGACAGATACGCAGTATTTT
cdr3_aa: CASSLAGGRTDTQYF

clone_size: few
j_call: TRBJ2-4
d_call: TRBD1
v_call: TRBV25-1
cdr3_nt: TGTGCCAGCAGTGATGCCCTAATGCGGGACAGGGGGCGAGACATTCAGTACTTC
cdr3_aa: CASSDALMRDRGRDIQYF

clone_size: .
j_call: TRBJ2-2
d_call: TRBD2
v_call: TRBV19
cdr3_nt: TGTGCCAGTAGACTTTTAGCGGGGCCGAACACCGGGGAGCTGTTTTTT
cdr3_aa: CASRLLAGPNTGELFF

clone_size: .
j_call: TRBJ2-1
d_call: .
v_call: TRBV19
cdr3_nt: TGTGCCAGTAGTACATCGCGGGTGCAGTTCTTC
cdr3_aa: CASSTSRVQFF

clone_size: .
j_call: TRBJ2-1
d_call: .
v_call: TRBV11-2
cdr3_nt: TGTGCCAGCAGCTACCGCGGCGCTGAGCAGTTCTTC
cdr3_aa: CASSYRGAEQFF

clone_size: .
j_call: TRBJ2-7
d_call: TRBD2
v_call: TRBV4-3
cdr3_nt: TGCGCCAGCAGCCCGGGGGTAGCGGGATTCTACGAGCAGTACTTC
cdr3_aa: CASSPGVAGFYEQYF

clone_size: once
j_call: TRBJ2-3
d_call: .
v_call: TRBV19
cdr3_nt: TGTGCCAGTAGTATAACAAGCGGAGGGAGAGTTGGGCAGTATTTT
cdr3_aa: CASSITSGGRVGQYF

clone_size: .
j_call: TRBJ1-1
d_call: .
v_call: TRBV11-2
cdr3_nt: TGTGCCAGCAGCTTAGCGGACAGTGAAGCTTTCTTT
cdr3_aa: CASSLADSEAFF

clone_size: few
j_call: TRBJ2-7
d_call: .
v_call: TRBV5-4
cdr3_nt: TGTGCCACCAGGGGGGGGGCGCGATACGGCGAGCAGTACTTC
cdr3_aa: CATRGGARYGEQYF

clone_size: .
j_call: TRBJ2-1
d_call: .
v_call: TRBV27
cdr3_nt: TGTGCCAGCAGTCAGTACAATGAGCAGTTCTTC
cdr3_aa: CASSQYNEQFF

clone_size: .
j_call: TRBJ1-5
d_call: TRBD1
v_call: TRBV29-1
cdr3_nt: TGCAGCGTTGGGACAGGGGACAATCAGCCCCAGCATTTT
cdr3_aa: CSVGTGDNQPQHF